Listed here is a single T cell receptor beta chain. As yet, its antigen is unknown. With 3 bases clipped from V and 2 bases from J, the junction kept 9 bases outside the gene matches. In germline, CDR1 is SEHNR, CDR2 FQNEAQ (reference sequence). CDR3 size: 16 residues. For the second PCR, which ran for about 6 to 11 cycles, a sample-barcoded 5' primer and a J-beta primer mix were used. MiXCR, applied by TCRdb to the 5' RACE reads, yields one record per CDR3 protein. The data contain 660,000 or so distinct CDR3 sequences, about 54% of them singletons. The data stem from a study of blood T cells in healthy people across ages. Points from the study as a whole: Across the age range, TCR beta diversity per million T cells fell in a roughly linear way.

The chain uses TRBV7-9 and TRBJ2-5, with 7 positions matching TRBD1. Sequences were obtained from blood. This clonotype was obtained from a man between 60 and 75 years old in good health. Written as DNA, the CDR3 is TGTGCCAGCAGCTTCCTTAACACGGGACAGCAAGAGACCCAGTACTTC. Translating it yields CASSFLNTGQQETQYF.